The T cell receptor beta chain described here comes from a study of neoadjuvant nivolumab and ipilimumab in lung cancer. Clones were sequenced by immunoSEQ multiplex PCR, and TCRdb holds only the in-frame ones, with some missing. The data contain more than 15,000 clones, roughly 80% of them singletons. This CDR3 comprises 13 residues. V was pared by 6 bases and J by 4 bases, with 12 bases between. Germline-derived CDR1 and CDR2 are SGHVS and FNYEAQ. In regard to this clone: Its target is not known.

General observations from the study: TCR sequencing covered a small number of samples. Resected-tumor TCR richness correlated positively with pretherapy blood richness. Pathologic regression was not significantly tied to TCR clonality.

This sample comprised tumor tissue, obtained after neoadjuvant nivolumab, alone or with ipilimumab, at or shortly before surgery. The receptor was derived from an adult with non-small cell lung cancer. V is TRBV7-6 and J is TRBJ2-5; D not resolved. The CDR3 here is CASRSDGRETQYF. CDR3 DNA sequence: TGTGCCAGCAGATCGGACGGGCGAGAGACCCAGTACTTC.